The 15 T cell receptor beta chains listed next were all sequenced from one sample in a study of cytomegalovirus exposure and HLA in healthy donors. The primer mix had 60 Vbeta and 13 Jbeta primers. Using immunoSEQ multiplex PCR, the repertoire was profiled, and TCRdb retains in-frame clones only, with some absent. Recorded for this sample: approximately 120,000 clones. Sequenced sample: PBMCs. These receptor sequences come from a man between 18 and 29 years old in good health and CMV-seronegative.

CDR3 bases: TGTGCCAGCAGTTTAGGGGAGGAGCAGTTCTTC. Translated: CASSLGEEQFF. This chain uses TRBV28 with TRBJ2-1; D may be TRBD2 (5 bases). The germline V gene has CDR1 MDHEN and CDR2 SYDVKM. V shed 2 bases and J shed 10 bases, with 6 bases lying between them. CDR3 length equals 11 residues. The full variable domain, completed using reference TRBV28 and TRBJ2-1, is DVKVTQSSRYLVKRTGEKVFLECVQDMDHENMFWYRQDPGLGLRLIYFSYDVKMKEKGDIPEGYSVSREKKERFSLILESASTNQTSMYLCASSLGEEQFFGPGTRLTVL.

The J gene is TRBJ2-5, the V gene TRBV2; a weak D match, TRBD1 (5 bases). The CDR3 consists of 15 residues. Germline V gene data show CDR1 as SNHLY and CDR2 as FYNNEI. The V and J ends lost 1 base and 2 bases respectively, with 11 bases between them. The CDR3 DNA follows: TGTGCCAGCAGTGAAGTTCGACAGACACAAGAGACCCAGTACTTC. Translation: CASSEVRQTQETQYF.

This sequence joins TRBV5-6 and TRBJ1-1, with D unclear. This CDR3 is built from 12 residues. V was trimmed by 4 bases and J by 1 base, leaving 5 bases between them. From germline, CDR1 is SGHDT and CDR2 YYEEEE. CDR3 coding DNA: TGTGCCAGCAGCCCACAGAACACTGAAGCTTTCTTT. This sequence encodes CASSPQNTEAFF. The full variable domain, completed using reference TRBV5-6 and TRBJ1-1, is DAGVTQSPTHLIKTRGQQVTLRCSPKSGHDTVSWYQQALGQGPQFIFQYYEEEERQRGNFPDRFSGHQFPNYSSELNVNALLLGDSALYLCASSPQNTEAFFGQGTRLTVV.

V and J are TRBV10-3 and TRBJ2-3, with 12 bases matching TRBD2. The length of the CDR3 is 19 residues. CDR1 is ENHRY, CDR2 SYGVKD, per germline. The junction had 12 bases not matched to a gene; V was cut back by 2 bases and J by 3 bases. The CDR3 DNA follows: TGTGCCATCAGTGAGCGTAGGTGGCTAGCGGGAGGGGGAACAGATACGCAGTATTTT. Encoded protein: CAISERRWLAGGGTDTQYF.

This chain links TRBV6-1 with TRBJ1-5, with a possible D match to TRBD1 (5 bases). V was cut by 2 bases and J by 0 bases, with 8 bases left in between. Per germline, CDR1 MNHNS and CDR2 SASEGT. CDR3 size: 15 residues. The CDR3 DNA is TGTGCCAGCAGTGAACGGGGGATTAGCAATCAGCCCCAGCATTTT. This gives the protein CASSERGISNQPQHF.

The chain's CDR3 is CASSLGVAGDTGELFF. CDR3 nucleotide sequence: TGCGCCAGCAGCTTGGGAGTAGCGGGGGACACCGGGGAGCTGTTTTTT. The rearrangement joins TRBV5-1 to TRBJ2-2, with 9 bases lining up with TRBD2. CDR3 length: 16 amino acids. The ends lost 0 bases at V and 3 bases at J; junction bases unmatched: 3. Germline V gene data show CDR1 as SGHRS and CDR2 as YFSETQ. Full variable domain (remainder filled in from reference TRBV5-1 and TRBJ2-2): KAGVTQTPRYLIKTRGQQVTLSCSPISGHRSVSWYQQTPGQGLQFLFEYFSETQRNKGNFPGRFSGRQFSNSRSEMNVSTLELGDSALYLCASSLGVAGDTGELFFGEGSRLTVL.

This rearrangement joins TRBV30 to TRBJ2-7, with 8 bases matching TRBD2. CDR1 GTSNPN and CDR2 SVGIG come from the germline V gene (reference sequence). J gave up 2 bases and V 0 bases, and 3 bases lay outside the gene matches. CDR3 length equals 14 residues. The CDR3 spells CAWSVREGAYEQYF. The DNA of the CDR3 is TGTGCCTGGAGTGTACGGGAGGGAGCCTACGAGCAGTACTTC.

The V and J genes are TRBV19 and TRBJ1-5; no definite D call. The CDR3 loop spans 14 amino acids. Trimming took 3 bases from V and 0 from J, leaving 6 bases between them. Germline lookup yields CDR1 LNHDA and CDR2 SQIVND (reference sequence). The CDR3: CASSIGPSNQPQHF. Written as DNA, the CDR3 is TGTGCCAGTAGTATTGGCCCTAGCAATCAGCCCCAGCATTTT.

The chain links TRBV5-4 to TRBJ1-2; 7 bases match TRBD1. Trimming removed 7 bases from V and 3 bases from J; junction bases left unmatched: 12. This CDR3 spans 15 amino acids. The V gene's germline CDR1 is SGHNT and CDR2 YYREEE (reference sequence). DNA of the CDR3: TGTGCCAGCCTCCTGGGTCCGGGGACAGACTATGGCTACACCTTC. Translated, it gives CASLLGPGTDYGYTF. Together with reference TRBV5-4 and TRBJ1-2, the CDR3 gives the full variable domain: ETGVTQSPTHLIKTRGQQVTLRCSSQSGHNTVSWYQQALGQGPQFIFQYYREEENGRGNFPPRFSGLQFPNYSSELNVNALELDDSALYLCASLLGPGTDYGYTFGSGTRLTVV.

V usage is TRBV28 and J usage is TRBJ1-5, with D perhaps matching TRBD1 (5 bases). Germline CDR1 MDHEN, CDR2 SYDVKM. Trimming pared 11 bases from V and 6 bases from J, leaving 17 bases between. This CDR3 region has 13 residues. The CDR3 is CASGGDEGQPQHF. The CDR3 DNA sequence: TGTGCCTCGGGGGGGGATGAGGGTCAGCCCCAGCATTTT.

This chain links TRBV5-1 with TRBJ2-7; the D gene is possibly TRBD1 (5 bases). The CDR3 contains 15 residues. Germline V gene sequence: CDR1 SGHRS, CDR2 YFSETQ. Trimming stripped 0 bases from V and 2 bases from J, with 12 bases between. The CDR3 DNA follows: TGCGCCAGCAGCTTGGGGCCCCAGGGAACCTACGAGCAGTACTTC. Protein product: CASSLGPQGTYEQYF.

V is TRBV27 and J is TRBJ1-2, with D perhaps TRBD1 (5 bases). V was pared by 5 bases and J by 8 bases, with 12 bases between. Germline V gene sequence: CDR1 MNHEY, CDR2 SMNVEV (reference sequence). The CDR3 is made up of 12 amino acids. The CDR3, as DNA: TGTGCCAGCAGTCCGGACGGGGGAGGCTACACCTTC. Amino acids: CASSPDGGGYTF.

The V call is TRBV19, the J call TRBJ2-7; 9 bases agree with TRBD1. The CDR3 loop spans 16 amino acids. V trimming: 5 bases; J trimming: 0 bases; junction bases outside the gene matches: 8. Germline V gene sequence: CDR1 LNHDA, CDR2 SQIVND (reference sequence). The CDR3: CASSLGGQGFSYEQYF. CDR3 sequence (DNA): TGTGCCAGTAGTTTGGGAGGACAGGGGTTCTCCTACGAGCAGTACTTC. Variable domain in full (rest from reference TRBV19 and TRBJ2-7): DGGITQSPKYLFRKEGQNVTLSCEQNLNHDAMYWYRQDPGQGLRLIYYSQIVNDFQKGDIAEGYSVSREKKESFPLTVTSAQKNPTAFYLCASSLGGQGFSYEQYFGPGTRLTVT.

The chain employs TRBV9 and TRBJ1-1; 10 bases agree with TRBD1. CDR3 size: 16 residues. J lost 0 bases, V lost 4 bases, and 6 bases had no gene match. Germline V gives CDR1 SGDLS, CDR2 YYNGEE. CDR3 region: CASSNRDRGMNTEAFF. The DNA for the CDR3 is TGTGCCAGCAGCAACCGGGACAGGGGTATGAACACTGAAGCTTTCTTT.

The CDR3 sequence: CASRLRDGNTIYF. In DNA, the CDR3 is TGTGCCAGCCGCTTGCGGGATGGAAACACCATATATTTT. This chain links TRBV19 with TRBJ1-3, with D unclear. CDR3 length equals 13 residues. V lost 9 bases and J lost 3, with 12 bases in between. CDR1 and CDR2 from the germline V gene are LNHDA and SQIVND (reference sequence).